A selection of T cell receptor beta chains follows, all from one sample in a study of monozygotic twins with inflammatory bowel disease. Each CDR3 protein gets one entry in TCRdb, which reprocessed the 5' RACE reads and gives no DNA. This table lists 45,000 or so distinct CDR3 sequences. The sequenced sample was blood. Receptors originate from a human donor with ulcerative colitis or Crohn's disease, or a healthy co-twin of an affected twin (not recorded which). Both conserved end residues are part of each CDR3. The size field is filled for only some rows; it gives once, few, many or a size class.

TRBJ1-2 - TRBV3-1 CASSRTAFLYGYTF
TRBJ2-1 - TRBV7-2 CASSLSGRADEQFF
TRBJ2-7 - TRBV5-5 CASSLVVAGGDEQYF
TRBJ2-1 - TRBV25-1 CASSKTGPLNEQFF
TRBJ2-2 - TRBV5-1 CASSLEGNRELFF
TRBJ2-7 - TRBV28 CASTINTYEQYF
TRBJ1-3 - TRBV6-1 CASSRDGSSSGNTIYF
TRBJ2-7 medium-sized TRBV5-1 CASSSPDTYEQYF
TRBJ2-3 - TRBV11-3 CASRPQGDTSTDTQYF
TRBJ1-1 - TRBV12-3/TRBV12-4 CASSFQGNTEAFF
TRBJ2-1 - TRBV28 CASSSRGLAGGPINYNEQFF
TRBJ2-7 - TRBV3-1 CASSQTALGAGQYF
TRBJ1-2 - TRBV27 CASGPGGWGYTF
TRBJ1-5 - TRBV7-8 CASSYPGGNQPQHF
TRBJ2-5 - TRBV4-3 CASSQAWTSGWETQYF
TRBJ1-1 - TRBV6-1 CASSPGEGAFF
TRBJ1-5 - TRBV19 CASSGPGVVSNQPQHF
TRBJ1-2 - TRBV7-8 CASSFRIPSDYGYTF
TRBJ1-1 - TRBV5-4 CASSAGEGLGMNTEAFF
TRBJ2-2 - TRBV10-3 CAKRPSTGELFF
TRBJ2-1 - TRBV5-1 CASNRRAGETYNEQFF
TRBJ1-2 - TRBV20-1 CSAPLAGGYTF
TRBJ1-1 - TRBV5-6 CASSRGRTQGGTEAFF
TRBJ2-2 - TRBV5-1 CASSLERVGELFF
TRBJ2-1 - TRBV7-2 CASSTSGGREQFF
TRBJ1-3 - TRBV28 CAISPGVGNTIYF
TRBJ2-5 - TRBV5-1 CASRFQETQYF
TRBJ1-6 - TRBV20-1 CSATGFSHLSPLHF
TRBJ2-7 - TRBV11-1 CASSQGPASYEQYF
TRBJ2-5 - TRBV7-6 CTSSPGTSGARQETQYF
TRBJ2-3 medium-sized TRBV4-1 CASSQSSGPPDPTQYF
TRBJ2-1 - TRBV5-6 CASSPGDRVINNEQFF
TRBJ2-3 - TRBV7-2 CASRGTSGGELDTQYF
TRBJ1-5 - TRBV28 CASSFRQGKVNQPQHF
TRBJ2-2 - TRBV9 CASSPPSRASDTGELFF
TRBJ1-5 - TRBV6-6 CASSYGQGSQPQHF
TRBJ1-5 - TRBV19 CASNSRHHNQPQHF
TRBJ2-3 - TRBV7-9 CASSTGGTTDTQYF
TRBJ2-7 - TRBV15 CATSSGTGIQQYF
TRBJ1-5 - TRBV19 CASSHRNQPQHF
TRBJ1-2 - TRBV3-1 CASAPGLNYGYTF
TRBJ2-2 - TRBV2 CARSGENTGELFF
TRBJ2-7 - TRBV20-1 CSASPVTEQYF
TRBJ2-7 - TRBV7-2 CASSLSRQGLSSYEQYF
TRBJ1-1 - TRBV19 CASSIARKNTEAFF
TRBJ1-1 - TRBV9 CASSRETGRTEAFF
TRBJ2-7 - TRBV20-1 CSATSGGKNYEQYF
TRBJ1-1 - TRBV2 CASSARTGENTEAFF
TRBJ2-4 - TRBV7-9 CASSLFKHSKNMQYF
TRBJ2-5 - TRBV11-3 CASSLGPQETQYF
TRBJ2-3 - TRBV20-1 CSAWDLSTDTQYF
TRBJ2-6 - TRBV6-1 CASSERQGSYSGANVLTF
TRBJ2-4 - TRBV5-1 CASSPQTVNIQYF
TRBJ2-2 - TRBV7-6 CASSLESGFTGELFF
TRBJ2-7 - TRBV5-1 CASSFETGETYEQYF
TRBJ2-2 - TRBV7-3 CASSFGNTGELFF
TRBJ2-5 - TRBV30 CAWSVDGETQYF
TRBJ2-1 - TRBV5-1 CASSWQGSSYNEQFF
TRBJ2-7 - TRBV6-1 CASSRSLMAGVLYEQYF